This record concerns one T cell receptor beta chain sequence. Its antigen is undetermined. The sample originates from a study of early T cells in non-severe SARS-CoV-2 infection. Study-level information: Unpaired chains resulted from sequencing bulk RNA of unsorted whole blood.

Findings and limits, study-wide: Matches to VDJdb favored anti-spike CD8 responses and missed private and CD4 specificities.

As part of library construction, unique molecular identifiers were attached to individual cDNA molecules. TCRdb recomputed calls from the 5' RACE reads with MiXCR, one row per CDR3 protein. Found here are 20,000 to 30,000 distinct CDR3 sequences, about 4.2% of them singletons; the top ten hold about 4.2%. This clonotype was sampled from an adult who was a healthcare worker with PCR-confirmed SARS-CoV-2 infection or an uninfected control (not recorded which). The sample was whole blood.

CDR3 region: CASSIPGLAGFRSGGNEQFF. CDR3 DNA sequence: TGTGCCAGTAGTATCCCGGGACTAGCGGGCTTTCGCTCTGGGGGCAATGAGCAGTTCTTC. The V call is TRBV19, the J call TRBJ2-1, with TRBD2 matching 12 bases. The CDR3 totals 20 residues. Germline CDR1 LNHDA, CDR2 SQIVND (reference sequence). Trimming cost V 3 bases and J 6 bases; bases outside gene matches: 18.